This T cell receptor beta chain was obtained from a study of shared clonotypes between healthy human individuals. The CDR3 has 14 residues. Germline CDR1 is SEHNR and CDR2 is FQNEAQ (reference sequence). Trimming pared 5 bases from V and 11 bases from J, leaving 19 bases between. Profiled with immunoSEQ multiplex PCR; TCRdb holds only in-frame clones, not every one. Of about 500,000 clones in the sample, approximately 80% were seen once. The chain uses TRBV7-9 and TRBJ2-1, with D tentatively TRBD1 (6 bases). What was sequenced was PBMCs. The source is a woman in her thirties or forties in good health. Some clones in this sample may be carry-over from other donors' samples. CDR3 in amino acids: CASSPSPLDRKQFF. In DNA, the CDR3 is TGTGCCAGCAGCCCAAGCCCCCTGGACAGAAAGCAGTTCTTC.